This T cell receptor beta chain was found in a study of blood T cell repertoires in COVID-19. With 6 bases clipped from V and 4 bases from J, the junction kept 5 bases outside the gene matches. Germline-derived CDR1 and CDR2 are MNHEY and SMNVEV (reference sequence). This CDR3 has 15 residues. Clones were read by immunoSEQ multiplex PCR, and TCRdb kept only the in-frame ones, dropping some. The data hold 140,000 or so clones, with around 86% observed a single time. The chain is built from TRBV27 and TRBJ1-5; 11 nucleotides align to TRBD1. The TCR was taken from a human donor in a cohort sampled during active COVID-19. Sequencing was done on a sample of peripheral blood. CDR3 in amino acids: CASRDGTGGNQPQHF. The CDR3 nucleotides read TGTGCCAGCAGAGACGGGACAGGGGGGAATCAGCCCCAGCATTTT.